The source of this T cell receptor beta chain is a study of blood T cell repertoires in COVID-19. Between the trimmed V and J ends, which lost 0 bases and 3 bases, there was a span of 8 bases. Germline V gene lookup returns CDR1 LGHNA and CDR2 YSLEER. The CDR3 runs to 14 residues. Sequenced by immunoSEQ multiplex PCR; TCRdb stores in-frame clones only, minus some. The table shows approximately 250,000 clones, with around 90% occurring only once. The clonotype comes from a woman in her 30s with acute COVID-19. Source material: PBMCs or T cells enriched from blood (not recorded which). This chain joins TRBV4-3 and TRBJ1-1; a possible D gene is TRBD1 (5 bases). The CDR3 DNA follows: TGCGCCAGCAGCCAAGATAGGGGCCACACTGAAGCTTTCTTT. Its translation: CASSQDRGHTEAFF.